Below are 16 T cell receptor beta chains sequenced from a single sample in a study of blood T cells in healthy people across ages. With a J-beta primer mix and a sample-barcoded 5' primer, a second PCR ran about 6 to 11 cycles. MiXCR, run by TCRdb on the 5' RACE reads, gives a single entry per CDR3 protein. The sample includes 800,000 or so distinct CDR3 sequences, 20% to 25% of them seen just once. The data also belong to a second study, concerning T cells of mothers and their children.

What was sequenced was blood. The source is a boy aged 10-17 years in good health.

The V call is TRBV4-3, the J call TRBJ2-7; D possibly corresponds to TRBD2 (6 bases). The CDR3 is made up of 15 amino acids. The V end was cut by 3 bases, the J end by 0 bases, with 12 bases between. Germline V gives CDR1 LGHNA, CDR2 YSLEER. The DNA of the CDR3 is TGCGCCAGCAGCCAGTACCTGGACTACTCCTACGAGCAGTACTTC. It specifies CASSQYLDYSYEQYF.

The gene calls are TRBV7-2 and TRBJ2-5, with D perhaps TRBD2 (5 bases). Germline-derived CDR1 and CDR2 are SGHTA and FQGNSA. The CDR3 length is 14 residues. With 4 bases removed from V and 4 bases from J, the gap between germline ends came to 13 bases. The CDR3 coding sequence is TGTGCCAGCAGCTCAACTAGTATGTTAGAGACCCAGTACTTC. This gives the protein CASSSTSMLETQYF.

The genes are TRBV18 and TRBJ2-3; no clear D. Germline CDR1 and CDR2: KGHSH and LQKENI. This CDR3 region has 15 residues. Trimming stripped 6 bases from V and 2 bases from J, with 15 bases between. The CDR3 loop is CASSRETAFTDTQYF. CDR3 nucleotide sequence: TGTGCCAGCTCCAGAGAAACCGCTTTCACAGATACGCAGTATTTT.

This clonotype was seen a few times. V gene TRBV27 combines with J gene TRBJ2-7; no firm D call. CDR1 is MNHEY, CDR2 SMNVEV, per germline (reference sequence). Between the trimmed V and J ends, which lost 5 bases and 9 bases, there was a span of 17 bases. The CDR3 is 13 residues long. CDR3 DNA sequence: TGTGCCAGCAGTCCCCCCCAGGTCCAGAGGCAGTACTTC. Translated, it gives CASSPPQVQRQYF.

This clonotype occurred a few times. This chain uses TRBV19 with TRBJ1-1; 7 bases match TRBD1. CDR1 is LNHDA, CDR2 SQIVND, per germline (reference sequence). This CDR3 spans 14 amino acids. The ends lost 6 bases at V and 3 bases at J; junction bases unmatched: 7. The CDR3 loop is CASRLDRRDTEAFF. CDR3 DNA sequence: TGTGCCAGTAGATTGGACAGGAGGGACACTGAAGCTTTCTTT. The full variable domain, rest sourced from reference TRBV19 and TRBJ1-1, is DGGITQSPKYLFRKEGQNVTLSCEQNLNHDAMYWYRQDPGQGLRLIYYSQIVNDFQKGDIAEGYSVSREKKESFPLTVTSAQKNPTAFYLCASRLDRRDTEAFFGQGTRLTVV.

This clonotype turned up a few times. V usage is TRBV27 and J usage is TRBJ1-1, with D possibly being TRBD1 (5 bases). CDR1 is MNHEY and CDR2 is SMNVEV in the germline V gene (reference sequence). V dropped 7 bases and J dropped 7 bases, with 16 bases sitting between them. This CDR3 contains 13 residues. CDR3 DNA sequence: TGTGCCAGCACTCCCTGGGGGAGTAGTGAAGCTTTCTTT. Its translation: CASTPWGSSEAFF.

This clonotype was observed a few times. The V call is TRBV7-2, the J call TRBJ2-1; 8 positions agree with TRBD1. The CDR3 loop spans 15 amino acids. The V segment lost 2 bases and the J segment 2 bases; nucleotides outside the gene matches: 2. Germline V gene sequence: CDR1 SGHTA, CDR2 FQGNSA. In DNA, the CDR3 is TGTGCCAGCAGCTTACAGGGGGCCACCTACAATGAGCAGTTCTTC. Translated: CASSLQGATYNEQFF.

In this sample, this clonotype turned up a few times. The gene calls are TRBV9 and TRBJ2-3; perhaps TRBD2 as D (6 bases). The CDR3 is 13 residues long. V lost 7 bases and J lost 3, with 12 bases in between. CDR1 SGDLS and CDR2 YYNGEE come from the germline V gene. This chain's CDR3 is CASGGGSTDTQYF. The CDR3, as DNA: TGTGCCAGCGGTGGGGGGAGTACAGATACGCAGTATTTT.

The chain is built from TRBV28 and TRBJ1-1, with TRBD1 identical over 10 bases. V was clipped by 3 bases and J by 5 bases; unmatched bases: 12. The CDR3 is 17 residues long. Germline V lookup: CDR1 MDHEN, CDR2 SYDVKM. In DNA, the CDR3 is TGTGCCAGCAGTTTTATACAGTACGGGACAGGGGTTACTGAAGCTTTCTTT. It translates to CASSFIQYGTGVTEAFF. The full variable domain, with the rest looked up from reference TRBV28 and TRBJ1-1, is DVKVTQSSRYLVKRTGEKVFLECVQDMDHENMFWYRQDPGLGLRLIYFSYDVKMKEKGDIPEGYSVSREKKERFSLILESASTNQTSMYLCASSFIQYGTGVTEAFFGQGTRLTVV.

This clonotype was seen ten or more times. This chain links TRBV15 with TRBJ2-5, with TRBD1 as a possible D gene (6 bases). Per the germline V gene, CDR1 is LNHNV and CDR2 is YYDKDF (reference sequence). The CDR3 has 18 residues. Trimming removed 0 bases from V and 0 bases from J, with 17 bases in between. The CDR3 nucleotides read TGTGCCACCAGCAGAGATAATCGCTATGAGGGGGACCAAGAGACCCAGTACTTC. Residues: CATSRDNRYEGDQETQYF.

For this clonotype: One end of the junction varies from germline; a read error may be responsible. The chain carries TRBV29-1 and TRBJ1-1; D is unclear. Germline-derived CDR1 and CDR2 are SQVTM and ANQGSEA. This CDR3 is built from 13 residues. The CDR3 loop reads CSVEGKVYTEAFF. In nucleotides, the CDR3 is TGCAGCGTTGAGGGGAAAGTGTACACCGAAGCTTTCTTT.

The rearrangement links TRBV19 to TRBJ1-1, with D possibly matching TRBD1 (5 bases). The ends were cut back, 2 bases at V and 7 bases at J, with 11 bases in the middle. CDR3 length equals 13 residues. The V gene's germline CDR1 is LNHDA and CDR2 SQIVND (reference sequence). The CDR3 protein is CASSIPAGGEAFF. The CDR3 region has the DNA TGTGCCAGTAGTATACCGGCTGGGGGTGAAGCTTTCTTT. Using reference TRBV19 and TRBJ1-1 for the parts outside the CDR3, the full variable domain is DGGITQSPKYLFRKEGQNVTLSCEQNLNHDAMYWYRQDPGQGLRLIYYSQIVNDFQKGDIAEGYSVSREKKESFPLTVTSAQKNPTAFYLCASSIPAGGEAFFGQGTRLTVV.

This clonotype showed up just a few times. The gene calls are TRBV25-1 and TRBJ2-2; D may be TRBD1 (6 bases). Germline V gene sequence: CDR1 MGHDK, CDR2 SYGVNS. The ends were cut back, 1 base at V and 5 bases at J, with 11 bases in the middle. The CDR3 loop spans 15 amino acids. CDR3 DNA: TGTGCCAGCAGTGAATCTGGGGGCCGGACCGGGGAGCTGTTTTTT. The encoded protein is CASSESGGRTGELFF.

This clonotype was recorded a few times. The rearrangement links TRBV7-9 to TRBJ2-1; 13 bases agree with TRBD2. The J call is doubtful: the DNA matches TRBJ2-7 better. CDR1 and CDR2 from the germline V gene are SEHNR and FQNEAQ (reference sequence). The CDR3 totals 18 residues. The CDR3 coding sequence is TGTGCCAGCAGCTTAGAACTAGCGGGAGGGCCCCGTTACTCCGAGCAGTACTTC. This codes for CASSLELAGGPRYSEQYF.

This clonotype was seen only a few times. A junction end diverges from the germline sequence, so it may reflect a read error. The chain employs TRBV4-1 and TRBJ2-1, with 11 bases aligning to TRBD2. Germline CDR1 and CDR2: MGHRA and YSYEKL. There are 15 residues in the CDR3. The CDR3 reads CATRPGTSGYNGQFF. CDR3 coding DNA: TGCGCCACCCGGCCCGGGACTAGCGGCTACAATGGGCAGTTCTTC.

This clonotype was found a few times. The chain combines TRBV28 with TRBJ2-3; no clear D. With 8 bases removed from V and 2 bases from J, the gap between germline ends came to 11 bases. Germline V gene lookup returns CDR1 MDHEN and CDR2 SYDVKM. This CDR3 has 13 residues. The CDR3 reads CASGWNPTDTQYF. The CDR3 coding sequence is TGTGCCAGCGGTTGGAACCCCACAGATACGCAGTATTTT. The full variable domain, in which reference TRBV28 and TRBJ2-3 provide the parts outside the CDR3, is DVKVTQSSRYLVKRTGEKVFLECVQDMDHENMFWYRQDPGLGLRLIYFSYDVKMKEKGDIPEGYSVSREKKERFSLILESASTNQTSMYLCASGWNPTDTQYFGPGTRLTVL.